Listed here is a single TCR beta chain. Its antigen is not identified. The source of the sample is a study of cytomegalovirus exposure and HLA in healthy donors. The study, taken as a whole, reports: In a later analysis, common viral pathogens appeared linked to several of the most significant clusters. Sequencing depth across donors, presence/absence analyses assumed, was roughly uniform. High sensitivity and specificity were reportedly achieved when the classifier diagnosed cytomegalovirus status. Among immune exposure information, only CMV serostatus was available.

There are 15 residues in the CDR3. The PCR contained 60 Vbeta and 13 Jbeta primers. The assay was immunoSEQ multiplex PCR, and TCRdb's table has in-frame clones only and misses some. Of 200,000 to 300,000 clones detected, 84% appear once; the ten largest clones hold 2% to 2.5%. The receptor was derived from a woman aged 40 to 50 in good health and CMV-seropositive. Sequencing input: PBMCs. The J gene is TRBJ1-6, the V gene TRBV21-1; no DNA check was done on the table's D call, TRBD1. TRBV21-1 is given as a pseudogene. Written as DNA, the CDR3 is TGTGCCAGCAGCGCCGGACAGGGTCTTAATTCACCCCTCCACTTT. Translated, it gives CASSAGQGLNSPLHF.